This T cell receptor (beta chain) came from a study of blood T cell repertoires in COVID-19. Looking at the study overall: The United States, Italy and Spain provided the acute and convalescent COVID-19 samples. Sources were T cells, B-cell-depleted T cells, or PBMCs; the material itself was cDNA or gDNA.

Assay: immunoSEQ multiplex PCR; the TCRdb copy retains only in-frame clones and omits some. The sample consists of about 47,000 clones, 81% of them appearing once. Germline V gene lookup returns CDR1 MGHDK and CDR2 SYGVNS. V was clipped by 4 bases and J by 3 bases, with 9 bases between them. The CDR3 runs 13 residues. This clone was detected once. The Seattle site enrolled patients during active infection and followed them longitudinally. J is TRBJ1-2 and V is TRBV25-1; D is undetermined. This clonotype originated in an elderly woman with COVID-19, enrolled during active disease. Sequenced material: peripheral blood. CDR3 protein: CASSGHLYYGYTF. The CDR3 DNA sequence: TGTGCCAGCAGTGGACATTTATACTATGGCTACACCTTC.